The rows below give T cell receptor beta chains drawn from one sample of a study of T-cell reconstitution after alpha-beta-depleted transplantation in children. TCRdb re-called the PCR reads through MiXCR, storing one row per CDR3 protein. The repertoire holds about 300,000 distinct CDR3 sequences, with around 7.1% as singletons. Material: peripheral blood, obtained 360 days after TCRalphabeta/CD19-depleted stem cell transplant. Source of these receptors: a female patient aged 2-15 years who had a stem cell transplant for Fanconi anemia, so the T cells may come from the graft donor. Both conserved end residues are part of each CDR3. Each record gives: D gene, V gene, J gene, clone size, CDR3 protein. D genes are given only for firm matches. The size field is filled for only some rows; it gives once, few, many or a size class.

.,TRBV5-1,TRBJ2-5,many,CASSFGEGQETQYF
TRBD1,TRBV6-1,TRBJ1-5,few,CASSRTGGAGNQPQHF
TRBD2,TRBV7-2,TRBJ2-6,few,CASSSRLAGAGANVLTF
.,TRBV7-9,TRBJ1-1,.,CASRPQGPNTEAFF
.,TRBV7-2,TRBJ1-6,few,CASSLVPGREYSPLHF
.,TRBV7-2,TRBJ1-3,few,CAIPRPGSGNTIYF
TRBD1,TRBV6-5,TRBJ2-7,many,CASSYGTASYEQYF
.,TRBV7-2,TRBJ1-5,many,CASSPFGGFRANQPQHF
.,TRBV7-9,TRBJ1-2,.,CASSRREGDGYTF
TRBD1,TRBV2,TRBJ2-5,.,CAIGTVYRETQYF
.,TRBV7-6,TRBJ2-1,few,CASSPGNSYNEQFF
.,TRBV20-1,TRBJ2-6,many,CSANRASGANVLTF
.,TRBV20-1,TRBJ1-5,.,CSARASVTGNQPQHF
.,TRBV11-2,TRBJ2-3,.,CASSFFKGLDTQYF
.,TRBV5-1,TRBJ1-1,many,CASSLGDLEAFF
.,TRBV20-1,TRBJ1-2,many,CSAREMSWNTF
.,TRBV27,TRBJ2-2,many,CASSLSMRPTGELFF
.,TRBV2,TRBJ2-4,.,CASSGGSKNIQYF
.,TRBV6-6,TRBJ2-3,many,CASSTRRDTQYF
.,TRBV27,TRBJ2-3,many,CASSLSTRNTQYF